The 26 T cell receptor beta chains presented below share a single source sample, sequenced in a study of neurological immune-mediated disorders. Time point given: longitudinal time-point 3. MiXCR, run by TCRdb on the 5' RACE reads, gives a single entry per CDR3 protein. This sample has roughly 53,000 distinct CDR3 sequences; 7% to 9% occur once, and the top ten carry 1.9%. Input material: PBMCs. The receptors were sampled from a woman in her thirties or forties in good health.

This clonotype was seen many times. The rearrangement joins TRBV9 to TRBJ2-2; weak D call: TRBD1 (6 bases). The CDR3 sequence is 14 residues long. CDR1 is SGDLS, CDR2 YYNGEE, per germline. Trimming removed 3 bases at V and 7 bases at J, with 13 bases between. The CDR3 nucleotides read TGTGCCAGCAGCGGCGGACAGTGGGTCGGGGAGCTGTTTTTT. It yields the protein CASSGGQWVGELFF. Full variable domain (outside the CDR3, taken from reference TRBV9 and TRBJ2-2): DSGVTQTPKHLITATGQRVTLRCSPRSGDLSVYWYQQSLDQGLQFLIQYYNGEERAKGNILERFSAQQFPDLHSELNLSSLELGDSALYFCASSGGQWVGELFFGEGSRLTVL.

The rearrangement links TRBV7-3 to TRBJ2-1, with D tentatively TRBD2 (6 bases). The V and J ends lost 6 bases and 4 bases respectively, with 16 bases between them. The CDR3 runs to 15 residues. Per the germline V gene, CDR1 is SGHTA and CDR2 is FQGTGA. The CDR3 is CASSLSGEQYNEQFF. The CDR3 DNA is TGTGCCAGCAGTCTATCGGGAGAACAGTACAATGAGCAGTTCTTC.

This clonotype was counted many times. The chain is built from TRBV12-3 or TRBV12-4 and TRBJ1-1; TRBD1 aligns across 8 bases. The CDR3 extends over 14 amino acids. V shed 2 bases, J shed 1 base, and the junction held 0 bases outside the gene matches. The CDR3 here is CASSLTGGNTEAFF. DNA of the CDR3: TGTGCCAGCAGTTTAACAGGGGGGAACACTGAAGCTTTCTTT.

Ten or more counts support this clonotype. The chain has TRBV3-1 and TRBJ2-7, with 7 nucleotides matching TRBD2. J gave up 5 bases and V 4 bases, and 2 bases lay outside the gene matches. Per germline, CDR1 LGHDT and CDR2 YNNKEL (reference sequence). This CDR3 is built from 12 residues. DNA of the CDR3: TGTGCCAGCAGCCTCCTAGCGGACGAGCAGTACTTC. Its translation: CASSLLADEQYF.

This clonotype was detected ten times or more. V gene TRBV7-2 combines with J gene TRBJ1-5; 8 bases line up with TRBD1. The CDR3 contains 14 residues. J was trimmed by 7 bases and V by 4 bases; bases with no gene match: 6. Germline assignment: CDR1 SGHTA and CDR2 FQGNSA. CDR3 in amino acids: CASSSTGGWQPQHF. In DNA, the CDR3 is TGTGCCAGCAGCTCCACAGGGGGGTGGCAGCCCCAGCATTTT.

This clonotype was observed at least ten times. The chain recombines TRBV12-3 or TRBV12-4 with TRBJ1-2, with no clear D. CDR3 length: 10 residues. The CDR3 coding sequence is TGTGCTGTCCTGTCCTATGGCTACACCTTC. Translated: CAVLSYGYTF.

This clonotype has a count of ten or more. The rearrangement uses TRBV12-3 or TRBV12-4 and TRBJ1-1; D not certain. The CDR3 totals 13 residues. V was trimmed by 0 bases and J by 8 bases, leaving 10 bases between them. Here the CDR3 DNA reads TGTGCCAGCAGTTTAGCAGGGATCAAGGAAGCTTTCTTT. Amino acid sequence: CASSLAGIKEAFF.

This clonotype was recorded many times. J is TRBJ2-3 and V is TRBV5-1; TRBD2 agrees at 14 bases. Germline CDR1 is SGHRS and CDR2 is YFSETQ. CDR3 size: 17 residues. The junction had 7 bases not matched to a gene; V was cut back by 4 bases and J by 3 bases. The DNA of the CDR3 is TGCGCCAGCAGCCAAGGACTAGCGGGAGGACGAACAGATACGCAGTATTTT. It codes for CASSQGLAGGRTDTQYF.

This clonotype has a count of ten or more. This rearrangement joins TRBV7-2 to TRBJ2-5; D tentatively fits TRBD1 or TRBD2 (5 bases each). The CDR3 is 13 amino acids. With 5 bases removed from V and 7 bases from J, the gap between germline ends came to 14 bases. The germline V gene encodes CDR1 SGHTA and CDR2 FQGNSA. The CDR3 loop reads CASSPGTSGTQYF. The CDR3 DNA sequence: TGTGCCAGCAGCCCTGGGACCTCGGGGACCCAGTACTTC.

In this sample, this clonotype turned up many times. The V call is TRBV5-1, the J call TRBJ2-2; D is uncertain. Germline V gives CDR1 SGHRS, CDR2 YFSETQ. V lost 0 bases to trimming and J lost 2 bases, with 8 bases between them. The CDR3 extends over 15 amino acids. CDR3 nucleotides: TGCGCCAGCAGCTTGGCCGCAGGCAACACCGGGGAGCTGTTTTTT. As protein: CASSLAAGNTGELFF.

In its sample, this clonotype was seen many times. This chain links TRBV9 with TRBJ1-4; unclear D gene. Trimming stripped 3 bases from V and 7 bases from J, with 10 bases between. The CDR3 covers 13 residues. Germline values: CDR1 SGDLS, CDR2 YYNGEE. CDR3 region: CASSDGRTEKLFF. CDR3 bases: TGTGCCAGCAGCGACGGACGGACTGAAAAACTGTTTTTT.

This clonotype has at least ten counts. The V gene is TRBV5-1, the J gene TRBJ2-1; 11 nucleotides line up with TRBD2. V lost 3 bases, J lost 6 bases, and 11 bases stayed unmatched. This CDR3 spans 17 amino acids. Germline lookup yields CDR1 SGHRS and CDR2 YFSETQ. This chain's CDR3 is CASSSLNSGRAPNEQFF. In nucleotides, the CDR3 is TGCGCCAGCAGCTCCCTCAATAGCGGGAGGGCCCCCAATGAGCAGTTCTTC.

This clonotype occurred many times. The chain carries TRBV4-3 and TRBJ2-2; a weak D match, TRBD1 (6 bases). The CDR3 is made up of 17 amino acids. Germline CDR1 LGHNA, CDR2 YSLEER. V dropped 0 bases and J dropped 0 bases, with 11 bases sitting between them. The CDR3 DNA reads as TGCGCCAGCAGCCAAGAAAGACAGGAACCGAACACCGGGGAGCTGTTTTTT. Translating gives CASSQERQEPNTGELFF.

There are many counts of this clonotype. V is TRBV5-5 and J is TRBJ2-1; D gene unclear. The CDR3 loop spans 14 amino acids. Germline lookup yields CDR1 SGHKS and CDR2 YYEKEE (reference sequence). With 0 bases removed from V and 4 bases from J, the gap between germline ends came to 8 bases. CDR3 sequence (DNA): TGTGCCAGCAGCTTGGCTACAGCTTACAATGAGCAGTTCTTC. Translation: CASSLATAYNEQFF.

This clonotype was recorded many times. The V gene is TRBV3-1, the J gene TRBJ2-7; D gene ambiguous. Germline CDR1 reads LGHDT; CDR2 reads YNNKEL (reference sequence). The CDR3 covers 12 residues. V was pared by 2 bases and J by 4 bases, with 6 bases between. CDR3 in amino acids: CASSQSDYEQYF. The CDR3 coding sequence is TGTGCCAGCAGCCAATCTGATTACGAGCAGTACTTC.

This clonotype was detected many times. The chain combines TRBV6-5 with TRBJ2-2; D call uncertain. CDR3 length equals 13 residues. Germline CDR1 and CDR2: MNHEY and SVGAGI. Trimming stripped 2 bases from V and 6 bases from J, with 7 bases between. The DNA of the CDR3 is TGTGCCAGCAGTTACACCTCACCCGGGGAGCTGTTTTTT. It specifies CASSYTSPGELFF.

This clonotype is labeled medium-sized. The CDR3 nucleotides read TGTGCCAGCAGCTTGGAGAGACAGGGCTCTCAGCCCCAGCATTTT. Translating gives CASSLERQGSQPQHF. The gene calls are TRBV5-5 and TRBJ1-5, with 7 positions matching TRBD1. CDR3 length: 15 residues. V lost 0 bases, J lost 6 bases, and 6 bases stayed unmatched. Per the germline V gene, CDR1 is SGHKS and CDR2 is YYEKEE (reference sequence).

This clonotype turned up a few times. The CDR3 DNA sequence: TGTGCCAGCTCACGCGGCGGGGAGTATAGCAATCAGCCCCAGCATTTT. Protein sequence: CASSRGGEYSNQPQHF. The chain combines TRBV18 with TRBJ1-5; D is undetermined. This CDR3 has 16 amino acids. Germline V gives CDR1 KGHSH, CDR2 LQKENI. The V and J ends lost 4 bases and 0 bases respectively, with 13 bases between them.

The chain uses TRBV5-1 and TRBJ2-1; 7 bases agree with TRBD2. The CDR3 has 14 residues. CDR1 is SGHRS and CDR2 is YFSETQ in the germline V gene. The J segment lost 6 bases and the V segment lost 4 bases, leaving 7 bases of the junction unmatched. In nucleotides, the CDR3 is TGCGCCAGCAGCATCTATCGGACTAGCAATGAGCAGTTCTTC. Its translation is CASSIYRTSNEQFF.

This clonotype was detected ten times or more. The chain joins TRBV4-2 to TRBJ1-5; D is ambiguous. Trimming cost V 0 bases and J 7 bases, with 7 bases left between them. Germline V lookup: CDR1 LGHNA, CDR2 YNFKEQ. This CDR3 comprises 13 residues. The CDR3 DNA is TGTGCCAGCAGCCAAGAGACGGGGCAGCCCCAGCATTTT. Translation gives CASSQETGQPQHF.

The sample holds many counts of this clonotype. V and J are TRBV5-1 and TRBJ2-3; 10 positions match TRBD2. CDR3 length: 14 residues. J lost 5 bases, V lost 4 bases, and 4 bases had no gene match. Germline values: CDR1 SGHRS, CDR2 YFSETQ. The CDR3 spells CASSPLAGVDTQYF. The CDR3 DNA reads as TGCGCCAGCAGCCCCCTAGCGGGGGTAGATACGCAGTATTTT. The full variable domain, completed using reference TRBV5-1 and TRBJ2-3, is KAGVTQTPRYLIKTRGQQVTLSCSPISGHRSVSWYQQTPGQGLQFLFEYFSETQRNKGNFPGRFSGRQFSNSRSEMNVSTLELGDSALYLCASSPLAGVDTQYFGPGTRLTVL.

By its share, this clonotype is medium-sized. The J gene is TRBJ2-5, the V gene TRBV7-2; D gene ambiguous. The CDR3 totals 13 residues. Per germline, CDR1 SGHTA and CDR2 FQGNSA. V dropped 5 bases and J dropped 5 bases, with 12 bases sitting between them. Here the CDR3 DNA reads TGTGCCAGCAGCCCTCCAGCGAAGGAGACCCAGTACTTC. The encoded protein is CASSPPAKETQYF.

In its sample, this clonotype was seen a few times. This chain connects TRBV25-1 to TRBJ2-7, with D possibly being TRBD2 (5 bases). Germline CDR1 reads MGHDK; CDR2 reads SYGVNS. Trimming shortened V by 1 base and J by 3 bases, and 10 bases separated the two germline ends. The CDR3 has 14 residues. The chain's CDR3 is CASSESREVYEQYF. The CDR3 bases are TGTGCCAGCAGTGAATCTCGGGAAGTCTACGAGCAGTACTTC.

This clonotype was counted ten times or more. The chain combines TRBV12-3 or TRBV12-4 with TRBJ2-1, with 14 bases that match TRBD2. V shed 6 bases and J 6 bases; nucleotides not matched to a gene: 19. The CDR3 has 20 residues. The CDR3 DNA reads TGTGCCAGCAGAACAACCAGACTAGCGGGGGGGCCTAAATTTGGCAATGAGCAGTTCTTC. Encoded protein: CASRTTRLAGGPKFGNEQFF.

This clonotype was seen repeatedly, ten times or more. For the CDR3, the DNA is TGTGCCAGCAGCTTTAGACTAGCGGGGACCTACGAGCAGTACTTC. Protein: CASSFRLAGTYEQYF. The genes are TRBV7-2 and TRBJ2-7; 11 nucleotides match TRBD2. V lost 3 bases, J lost 2 bases, and 3 bases stayed unmatched. The CDR3 is made up of 15 amino acids. Germline CDR1 SGHTA, CDR2 FQGNSA.

In its sample, this clonotype was seen many times. The V gene is TRBV6-5, the J gene TRBJ1-1, with TRBD1 matching over 9 bases. The CDR3 extends over 14 amino acids. The V gene's germline CDR1 is MNHEY and CDR2 SVGAGI. Losses at the gene ends were 6 bases for V and 5 bases for J; bases not matched to a gene: 7. The CDR3 nucleotides are TGTGCCAGCAGGTTCGGGACAGGGTTAACTGAAGCTTTCTTT. Its translation is CASRFGTGLTEAFF.